One and the same sample provided the 5 T cell receptor beta chains below, sequenced in a study of CD8 T cells in ankylosing spondylitis. Notes on the study in general: Typical of ankylosing spondylitis blood, it appeared, was a TCR beta motif of under 10 highly homologous variants.

For these TCRs, the target antigens are not known. TCRdb processed the 5' RACE reads anew with MiXCR; each CDR3 protein has one entry. The repertoire consists of over 450,000 distinct CDR3 sequences, with approximately 12% occurring once and the leading ten covering 6.8%. The sequencing sample was made of blood, either unsorted or a sorted T cell fraction (not recorded which). The origin of the receptors is a male donor with ankylosing spondylitis.

The rearrangement links TRBV30 to TRBJ1-5, with D perhaps matching TRBD1 (6 bases). The CDR3 length is 14 residues. V lost 4 bases to trimming and J lost 2 bases, with 12 bases between them. CDR1 and CDR2 from the germline V gene are GTSNPN and SVGIG (reference sequence). The CDR3 protein is CAWNTGSRNQPQHF. For the CDR3, the DNA is TGTGCCTGGAATACAGGGTCCCGCAATCAGCCCCAGCATTTT.

V and J are TRBV5-6 and TRBJ2-1; D possibly corresponds to TRBD1 (6 bases). V was pared by 3 bases and J by 2 bases, with 12 bases between. This CDR3 has 15 amino acids. CDR1 is SGHDT and CDR2 is YYEEEE in the germline V gene. The CDR3 spells CASSYGQFPYNEQFF. CDR3 DNA sequence: TGTGCCAGCAGCTACGGACAGTTCCCCTACAATGAGCAGTTCTTC.

The rearrangement joins TRBV5-6 to TRBJ2-1; D is unclear. Germline assignment: CDR1 SGHDT and CDR2 YYEEEE. The CDR3 is made up of 12 amino acids. Trimming removed 2 bases from V and 9 bases from J, with 9 bases in between. Here the CDR3 reads CASSFVGSEQFF. The CDR3 DNA follows: TGTGCCAGCAGCTTTGTCGGGTCTGAGCAGTTCTTC.

This rearrangement joins TRBV20-1 to TRBJ2-7, with 11 nucleotides matching TRBD1. J lost 5 bases, V lost 5 bases, and 8 bases had no gene match. This CDR3 region has 14 residues. From germline, CDR1 is DFQATT and CDR2 SNEGSKA (reference sequence). In DNA form, the CDR3 reads TGCAGTGCTCCACGGACAGGGGGCAGGGACGAGCAGTACTTC. Its protein is CSAPRTGGRDEQYF.

This clonotype was counted at least ten times. The chain couples TRBV30 to TRBJ2-5; a possible D gene is TRBD1 (5 bases). The CDR3 runs 13 residues. V was cut by 4 bases and J by 2 bases, with 11 bases left in between. From germline, CDR1 is GTSNPN and CDR2 SVGIG (reference sequence). CDR3 nucleotide sequence: TGTGCCTGGAACCGAGGACAACAAGAGACCCAGTACTTC. Translated, it gives CAWNRGQQETQYF.